Listed here is a single T cell receptor beta chain. Germline trimming cut 6 bases from V and 8 bases from J; bases unmatched to any gene: 12. CDR3 size: 16 residues. Germline values: CDR1 PRHDT, CDR2 FYEKMQ (reference sequence). How the authors handled the data: Quantification of nucleated cells was approximated via reference gene primer amplification. The data were produced by immunoSEQ multiplex PCR, yet TCRdb's version contains in-frame clones alone and is incomplete. That table supplies the V and J calls and clone size; D and trimming were determined from the DNA. The profile shows 100,000 or so clones, approximately 84% of them singletons. This sample stems from a study of blood T cell repertoires in COVID-19. Study details: The origin of the acute and convalescent COVID-19 samples was the United States, Italy and Spain.

Sequencing used peripheral blood. This chain links TRBV13 with TRBJ2-1; the match to TRBD1 covers 11 bases. The TCR comes from a human donor in a cohort sampled during active COVID-19. DNA of the CDR3: TGTGCCAGCAGGGCTAGGGTAGGGGACAGGGGGTATGAGCAGTTCTTC. Its translation: CASRARVGDRGYEQFF.